Below, 24 T cell receptor beta chains from the same sample are listed, as sequenced in a study of OX40 agonist ivuxolimab in advanced cancers. Assay: immunoSEQ multiplex PCR; the TCRdb copy retains only in-frame clones and omits some. The sample yields tens of thousands of clones, almost 95% seen once. The sequences come from CD4+ or CD8+ T cells sorted from blood, collected in a trial of the OX40 agonist ivuxolimab. The receptors were gathered from an adult with an advanced solid tumor such as melanoma, head and neck, liver or kidney cancer.

Here the CDR3 reads CASGLRTGQSYEQYF. As DNA, the CDR3 is TGTGCTAGTGGTTTGAGGACAGGACAGTCCTACGAGCAGTACTTC. This chain links TRBV12-5 with TRBJ2-7; 7 positions match TRBD1. Germline values: CDR1 LGHNT, CDR2 FRNRAP. V trimming: 2 bases; J trimming: 1 base; junction bases outside the gene matches: 5. CDR3 length equals 15 residues.

The V call is TRBV30, the J call TRBJ1-5; 10 bases map to TRBD1. The ends lost 3 bases at V and 4 bases at J; junction bases unmatched: 3. Germline lookup yields CDR1 GTSNPN and CDR2 SVGIG (reference sequence). The CDR3 spans 14 residues. CDR3 DNA sequence: TGTGCCTGGAGGCCGGGACAGGGGAATCAGCCCCAGCATTTT. Amino acids: CAWRPGQGNQPQHF. The variable domain in full, completed from reference TRBV30 and TRBJ1-5, reads SQTIHQWPATLVQPVGSPLSLECTVEGTSNPNLYWYRQAAGRGLQLLFYSVGIGQISSEVPQNLSASRPQDRQFILSSKKLLLSDSGFYLCAWRPGQGNQPQHFGDGTRLSIL.

Remarks on this clone: The same CDR3 can be traced to other DNA sequences in this sample. V is TRBV12-5 and J is TRBJ2-7; D may match TRBD1 or TRBD2 (6 bases each). CDR1 and CDR2 (germline): LGHNT, FRNRAP. Trimming left V 3 bases short and J 5 bases short, with 20 bases between. The CDR3 is 16 residues long. In DNA, the CDR3 is TGTGCTAGTGGTTTTCTAACGACGGGGGCTCGGGACGAGCAGTACTTC. Its translation is CASGFLTTGARDEQYF.

The chain links TRBV19 to TRBJ1-2; D gene unclear. Germline assignment: CDR1 LNHDA and CDR2 SQIVND (reference sequence). The CDR3 sequence is 10 residues long. V dropped 8 bases and J dropped 7 bases, with 8 bases sitting between them. This chain's CDR3 is CASYSAGYTF. The DNA for the CDR3 is TGTGCCAGTTACAGTGCTGGCTACACCTTC.

The genes are TRBV27 and TRBJ2-7; a weak D match, TRBD1 (5 bases). CDR1 and CDR2 (germline): MNHEY, SMNVEV (reference sequence). V was pared by 4 bases and J by 4 bases, with 14 bases between. The CDR3 is 14 residues long. This CDR3 is CASSSSTGSYEQYF. The CDR3 DNA reads as TGTGCCAGCAGTTCTTCCACAGGTTCTTACGAGCAGTACTTC.

The DNA of the CDR3 is TGTGCCAGCAGTTTTTCGACTGGGGTTTTCGAGACCCAGTACTTC. Its translation is CASSFSTGVFETQYF. This chain uses TRBV6-5 with TRBJ2-5; D remains ambiguous. This CDR3 spans 15 amino acids. V lost 4 bases and J 5 bases, leaving 17 bases between the germline ends. Germline V gene data show CDR1 as MNHEY and CDR2 as SVGAGI.

The chain has TRBV7-9 and TRBJ2-1, with TRBD1 identical over 8 bases. The V segment lost 4 bases and the J segment 4 bases; nucleotides outside the gene matches: 6. The germline V gene encodes CDR1 SEHNR and CDR2 FQNEAQ (reference sequence). CDR3 length equals 15 residues. The CDR3 loop reads CASSSTGGDYNEQFF. CDR3 nucleotides: TGTGCCAGCAGCTCCACAGGGGGAGATTACAATGAGCAGTTCTTC.

The chain employs TRBV7-7 and TRBJ2-5, with 11 nucleotides matching TRBD1. CDR3 length: 15 residues. Looked up from germline, CDR1 is SSHAT and CDR2 is FNYEAQ (reference sequence). V was clipped by 5 bases and J by 2 bases; unmatched bases: 4. CDR3 nucleotides: TGTGCCAGCAGCACCGGGACAGGGGGGCAAGAGACCCAGTACTTC. Its protein is CASSTGTGGQETQYF.

CDR3: CASSDPLGLGFYEQFF. CDR3 sequence (DNA): TGCGCCAGCAGTGATCCGTTGGGACTAGGTTTCTATGAGCAGTTCTTC. This chain uses TRBV10-1 with TRBJ2-1, with 8 bases aligning to TRBD2. Germline V gives CDR1 WNHNN, CDR2 SYGVQD (reference sequence). This CDR3 is built from 16 residues. The trim removed 3 bases at V and 8 bases at J, leaving 12 bases unmatched.

The V gene is TRBV7-2, the J gene TRBJ2-2; TRBD2 aligns across 7 bases. CDR1 is SGHTA and CDR2 is FQGNSA in the germline V gene. The CDR3 runs to 18 residues. Losses at the gene ends were 1 base for V and 3 bases for J; bases not matched to a gene: 11. CDR3 region: CASSLEGRVTSHTGELFF. CDR3 nucleotides: TGTGCCAGCAGCTTAGAAGGGAGGGTGACTAGCCACACCGGGGAGCTGTTTTTT.

V gene TRBV7-9 combines with J gene TRBJ2-1; D may be TRBD2 (6 bases). Trimming shortened V by 3 bases and J by 10 bases, and 10 bases separated the two germline ends. The CDR3 totals 12 residues. CDR1 is SEHNR and CDR2 is FQNEAQ in the germline V gene (reference sequence). The CDR3 nucleotides are TGTGCCAGCAGCTTCCTCGGGGGAGAGCAGTTCTTC. Its translation is CASSFLGGEQFF.

This clone has just one count. This rearrangement joins TRBV4-3 to TRBJ1-1, with D perhaps matching TRBD1 (5 bases). This CDR3 comprises 17 residues. Germline loops: CDR1 LGHNA, CDR2 YSLEER. Trimming stripped 0 bases from V and 4 bases from J, with 18 bases between. CDR3 residues: CASSQDRTQALGTEAFF. The CDR3 region has the DNA TGCGCCAGCAGCCAAGACCGGACACAGGCGTTGGGCACTGAAGCTTTCTTT.

This chain uses TRBV27 with TRBJ1-5; 7 bases are shared with TRBD1. The ends lost 9 bases at V and 4 bases at J; junction bases unmatched: 12. The CDR3 totals 15 residues. Germline V gene data show CDR1 as MNHEY and CDR2 as SMNVEV (reference sequence). CDR3 sequence: CASSSVGTENQPQHF. In DNA form, the CDR3 reads TGTGCCAGTTCTAGCGTCGGGACAGAGAATCAGCCCCAGCATTTT.

V and J are TRBV9 and TRBJ1-4; D possibly corresponds to TRBD1 (5 bases). Trimming pared 4 bases from V and 5 bases from J, leaving 15 bases between. This CDR3 comprises 15 residues. Germline lookup yields CDR1 SGDLS and CDR2 YYNGEE. The CDR3 region is CASSISGTPNEKLFF. The CDR3, as DNA: TGTGCCAGCAGCATTTCCGGGACCCCCAATGAAAAACTGTTTTTT. Looking up the rest from reference TRBV9 and TRBJ1-4 gives the full variable domain: DSGVTQTPKHLITATGQRVTLRCSPRSGDLSVYWYQQSLDQGLQFLIQYYNGEERAKGNILERFSAQQFPDLHSELNLSSLELGDSALYFCASSISGTPNEKLFFGSGTQLSVL.

V gene TRBV19 combines with J gene TRBJ1-1; D is undetermined. V was cut by 1 base and J by 3 bases, with 12 bases left in between. Germline assignment: CDR1 LNHDA and CDR2 SQIVND (reference sequence). There are 15 residues in the CDR3. The CDR3 DNA follows: TGTGCCAGTAGTATAGCCGAGCGAGTGTACACTGAAGCTTTCTTT. It is translated as CASSIAERVYTEAFF.

J is TRBJ2-3 and V is TRBV2, with TRBD1 matching over 7 bases. Losses at the gene ends were 6 bases for V and 2 bases for J; bases not matched to a gene: 8. Germline V lookup: CDR1 SNHLY, CDR2 FYNNEI. This CDR3 spans 15 amino acids. CDR3 nucleotide sequence: TGTGCCAGCAGCGGGACAGTTACGTCCACAGATACGCAGTATTTT. Protein product: CASSGTVTSTDTQYF.

The chain carries TRBV5-1 and TRBJ1-1; no reliable D call. CDR1 is SGHRS and CDR2 is YFSETQ in the germline V gene. The CDR3 has 12 residues. V was clipped by 2 bases and J by 5 bases, with 7 bases between them. The DNA for the CDR3 is TGCGCCAGCAGCTTAGGTCGGACTGAAGCTTTCTTT. Its translation is CASSLGRTEAFF.

A single count supports this clone. The CDR3 DNA follows: TGTGCCAGCAGCTTAATCCCAGACAATGAGCAGTTCTTC. Translating gives CASSLIPDNEQFF. The rearrangement uses TRBV7-3 and TRBJ2-1; D is undetermined. Trimming took 1 base from V and 5 from J, leaving 6 bases between them. The CDR3 extends over 13 amino acids. CDR1 and CDR2 from the germline V gene are SGHTA and FQGTGA.

The chain is built from TRBV15 and TRBJ2-7, with TRBD2 identical over 7 bases. Germline V gene sequence: CDR1 LNHNV, CDR2 YYDKDF (reference sequence). The length of the CDR3 is 15 residues. The V segment lost 0 bases and the J segment 1 base; nucleotides outside the gene matches: 3. CDR3 amino acids: CATSRDRGDSYEQYF. CDR3 in DNA: TGTGCCACCAGCAGAGATCGGGGGGATTCCTACGAGCAGTACTTC. Looking up the rest from reference TRBV15 and TRBJ2-7 gives the full variable domain: DAMVIQNPRYQVTQFGKPVTLSCSQTLNHNVMYWYQQKSSQAPKLLFHYYDKDFNNEADTPDNFQSRRPNTSFCFLDIRSPGLGDTAMYLCATSRDRGDSYEQYFGPGTRLTVT.

J is TRBJ1-5 and V is TRBV6-5, with D hard to call. The length of the CDR3 is 13 residues. Looked up from germline, CDR1 is MNHEY and CDR2 is SVGAGI. Trimming stripped 2 bases from V and 0 bases from J, with 2 bases between. The CDR3 loop is CASSYDSNQPQHF. In nucleotides, the CDR3 is TGTGCCAGCAGTTACGATAGCAATCAGCCCCAGCATTTT.

The chain employs TRBV6-6 and TRBJ1-2; 10 bases fit TRBD1. The CDR3 runs to 16 residues. Germline CDR1 is MNHNY and CDR2 is SVGAGI (reference sequence). The J segment lost 0 bases and the V segment lost 8 bases, leaving 9 bases of the junction unmatched. CDR3 in amino acids: CASLRDRGSSNYGYTF. The CDR3 DNA reads as TGTGCCAGCCTCCGGGACAGGGGATCCTCTAACTATGGCTACACCTTC.

This chain uses TRBV15 with TRBJ1-6; D uncertain. This CDR3 comprises 14 residues. CDR1 is LNHNV, CDR2 YYDKDF, per germline (reference sequence). V was shortened by 1 base and J by 7 bases, with 8 bases between the two germline ends. The CDR3 protein is CATSRGLGNSPLHF. CDR3 DNA: TGTGCCACCAGCAGAGGTCTCGGAAATTCACCCCTCCACTTT.

The CDR3 loop reads CSGRQANSYEQYF. DNA of the CDR3: TGCAGCGGTAGACAGGCCAACTCCTACGAGCAGTACTTC. The chain carries TRBV29-1 and TRBJ2-7; the D gene is possibly TRBD1 (6 bases). CDR1 SQVTM and CDR2 ANQGSEA come from the germline V gene. V lost 7 bases and J 0 bases, leaving 13 bases between the germline ends. This CDR3 comprises 13 residues.

The V call is TRBV11-3, the J call TRBJ2-7, with TRBD1 identical over 7 bases. The germline V gene encodes CDR1 SGHNT and CDR2 YENEEA. CDR3 length: 14 amino acids. J gave up 2 bases and V 4 bases, and 5 bases lay outside the gene matches. CDR3 sequence (DNA): TGTGCCAGCAGCTCCGGGACAGCCCCCTACGAGCAGTACTTC. Protein: CASSSGTAPYEQYF.